Described below is a single T cell receptor beta chain sequence and its context. Deletions cut 3 bases from V and 1 base from J, with 12 bases between. CDR3 length: 15 residues. Looked up from germline, CDR1 is LNHDA and CDR2 is SQIVND (reference sequence). This specimen comes from a study of T cell changes during pregnancy in multiple sclerosis. The repertoire was sequenced with immunoSEQ multiplex PCR; TCRdb's copy has only in-frame clones and lacks some. The data show 75,000 to 100,000 clones, 90% seen once. The source material was peripheral blood, sampled in the second trimester of pregnancy. The TCR was taken from a female donor in good health, enrolled as a control in a pregnancy study. The chain recombines TRBV19 with TRBJ1-1; D gene ambiguous. CDR3: CASSIRFGGNTEAFF. Here the CDR3 DNA reads TGTGCCAGTAGTATTAGGTTCGGAGGGAACACTGAAGCTTTCTTT.